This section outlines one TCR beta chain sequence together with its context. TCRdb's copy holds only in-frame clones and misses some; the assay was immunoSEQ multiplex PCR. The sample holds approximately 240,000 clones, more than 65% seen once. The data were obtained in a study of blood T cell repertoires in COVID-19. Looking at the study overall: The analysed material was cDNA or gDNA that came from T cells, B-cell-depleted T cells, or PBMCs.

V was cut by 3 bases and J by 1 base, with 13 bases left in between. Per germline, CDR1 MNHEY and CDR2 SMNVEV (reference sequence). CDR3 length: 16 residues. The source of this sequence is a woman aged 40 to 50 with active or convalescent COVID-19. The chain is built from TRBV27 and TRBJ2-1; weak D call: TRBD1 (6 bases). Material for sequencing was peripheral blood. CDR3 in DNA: TGTGCCAGCAGTTTGGAAGGGGGATTTTCCTACAATGAGCAGTTCTTC. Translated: CASSLEGGFSYNEQFF.